Reported below is one T cell receptor beta chain. These data are taken from a study of radiation and T cells in renal cell carcinoma. Germline CDR1 reads MNHEY; CDR2 reads SVGAGI. The germline V and J ends were trimmed by 6 bases and 4 bases, with 4 bases remaining between them. The CDR3 length is 11 residues. The sample's time point: baseline pretreatment blood. Indicated treatment: 15 Gy SBRT to primary tumor, nephrectomy 4 weeks later. Serial blood draws occurred at baseline and 2 and 4 weeks post-SBRT. The assay was immunoSEQ multiplex PCR, and TCRdb's table has in-frame clones only and misses some. The data hold approximately 100,000 clones, with approximately 86% observed a single time.

This TCR derives from a man aged 50-60 years with renal cell carcinoma. The rearrangement links TRBV6-5 to TRBJ2-1; D gene uncertain. The material sequenced was blood, taken from a patient whose treatment included radiotherapy and nephrectomy. For the CDR3, the DNA is TGTGCCAGCAGCCAGTACAATGAGCAGTTCTTC. This gives the protein CASSQYNEQFF.